This record concerns one TCR beta chain sequence. Its target is not known. These data come from a study of shared clonotypes between healthy human individuals. Study results and limitations: The generation probabilities recorded for non-shared clonotypes fell below those of clonotypes shared by all four donors. Collection of samples was limited to blood; tissue repertoires likely differ.

The CDR3 runs to 11 residues. Germline V gives CDR1 MNHNS, CDR2 SASEGT. V was cut by 7 bases and J by 5 bases, with 6 bases left in between. Libraries were prepared by immunoSEQ multiplex PCR; TCRdb keeps only in-frame clonotypes and omits some of them. The sample includes some 2,100,000 clones, under 97% of them seen just once. The receptor's source is a man younger than 35 in good health. The sequenced sample consisted of naive CD4+ T cells sorted from blood. The subset: CD45RA+ positively selected. The chain has TRBV6-1 and TRBJ1-5; D not resolved. The CDR3 region has the DNA TGTGCCAGCACGAATGATCAGCCCCAGCATTTT. It is translated as CASTNDQPQHF.